This paragraph covers one T cell receptor beta chain sequence. The sample originates from a study of preoperative IRX-2 immunotherapy in early breast cancer. Sequenced by immunoSEQ multiplex PCR; TCRdb stores in-frame clones only, minus some. Of around 62,000 clones in the sample, approximately 94% are singletons; the top ten hold roughly 1.7%. This CDR3 contains 16 residues. The V gene lost 6 bases and the J gene lost 5 bases, with 23 bases spanning the gap. CDR1 is MDHEN and CDR2 is SYDVKM in the germline V gene. Treatment here: preoperative locoregional IRX-2 cytokine immunotherapy. This phase Ib study tested locoregional IRX-2 cytokine immunotherapy given before surgery.

The sample was collected from a patient treated with IRX-2 immunotherapy. The chain carries TRBV28 and TRBJ2-7, with a possible D match to TRBD1 (6 bases). This TCR came from a human donor with breast cancer. CDR3 loop: CASSPYVRNRANEQYF. The DNA of the CDR3 is TGTGCCAGCAGCCCTTACGTTCGGAACAGGGCGAACGAGCAGTACTTC.